The source of this T cell receptor (beta chain) is a study of T-cell memory formation after mild COVID-19. Whole-study context: For the most part, TCR clusters were specific to one donor.

V gave up 8 bases and J gave up 1 base, with 13 bases separating them. The length of the CDR3 is 13 residues. CDR1 and CDR2 (germline): SQVTM, ANQGSEA. Study outcomes and limitations: Shrinking CD4+ clones were chiefly CM and EM; CD8+ ones were chiefly EMRA. Later expanders leaned CD4+, whereas day 15 to 85 contracting clones were balanced CD4/CD8. In pre-infection memory, a portion of responding clones appeared, which suggested that cross-reactive memory joined.

This clonotype appeared a few times. The antigen is not known. TCRdb itself ran the 5' RACE reads through MiXCR, one entry per CDR3 protein. This sample has roughly 200,000 distinct CDR3 sequences, with just over 9.5% found just once. This chain uses TRBV29-1 with TRBJ2-3; a weak D match, TRBD2 (6 bases). The source is a man younger than 35 who had mild COVID-19 (a few samples of this study predate the infection). Cell type and time point are not known. Sequenced material: PBMCs or a T cell subset sorted from them (not recorded which). The CDR3 protein is CSSAREGTDTQYF. The CDR3 DNA reads TGCAGCTCTGCTAGGGAGGGCACAGATACGCAGTATTTT.